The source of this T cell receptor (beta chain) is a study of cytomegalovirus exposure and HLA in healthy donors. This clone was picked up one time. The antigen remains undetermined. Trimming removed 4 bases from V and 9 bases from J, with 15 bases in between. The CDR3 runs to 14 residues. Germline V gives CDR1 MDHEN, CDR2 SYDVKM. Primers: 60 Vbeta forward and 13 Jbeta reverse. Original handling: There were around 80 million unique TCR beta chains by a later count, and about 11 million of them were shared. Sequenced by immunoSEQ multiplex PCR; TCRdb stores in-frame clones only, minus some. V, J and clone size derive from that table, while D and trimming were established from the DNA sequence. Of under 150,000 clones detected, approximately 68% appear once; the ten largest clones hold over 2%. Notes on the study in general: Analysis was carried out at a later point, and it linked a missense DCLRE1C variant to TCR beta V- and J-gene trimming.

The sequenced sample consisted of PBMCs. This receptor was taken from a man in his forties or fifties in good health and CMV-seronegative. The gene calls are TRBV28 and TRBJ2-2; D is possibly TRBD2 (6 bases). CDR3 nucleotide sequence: TGTGCCAGCAGTTCCGGGACTTCCGCGCGGGAGCTGTTTTTT. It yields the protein CASSSGTSARELFF.